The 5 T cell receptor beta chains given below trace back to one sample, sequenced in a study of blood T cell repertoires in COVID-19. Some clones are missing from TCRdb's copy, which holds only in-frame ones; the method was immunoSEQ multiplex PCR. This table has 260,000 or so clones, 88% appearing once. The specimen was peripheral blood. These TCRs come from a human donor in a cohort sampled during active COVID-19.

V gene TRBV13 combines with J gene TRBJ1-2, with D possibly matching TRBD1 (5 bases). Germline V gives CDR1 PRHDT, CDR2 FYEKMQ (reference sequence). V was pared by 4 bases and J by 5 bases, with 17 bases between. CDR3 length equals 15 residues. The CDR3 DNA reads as TGTGCCAGCAGCTCGACAGAAAGTTTAGAGTATGGCTACACCTTC. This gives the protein CASSSTESLEYGYTF.

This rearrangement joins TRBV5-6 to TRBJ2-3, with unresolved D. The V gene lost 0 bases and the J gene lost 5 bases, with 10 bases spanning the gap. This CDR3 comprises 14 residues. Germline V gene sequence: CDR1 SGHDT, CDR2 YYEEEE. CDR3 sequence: CASSLVPTRDTQYF. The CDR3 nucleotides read TGTGCCAGCAGCTTGGTCCCAACAAGAGATACGCAGTATTTT. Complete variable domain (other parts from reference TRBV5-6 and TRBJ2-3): DAGVTQSPTHLIKTRGQQVTLRCSPKSGHDTVSWYQQALGQGPQFIFQYYEEEERQRGNFPDRFSGHQFPNYSSELNVNALLLGDSALYLCASSLVPTRDTQYFGPGTRLTVL.

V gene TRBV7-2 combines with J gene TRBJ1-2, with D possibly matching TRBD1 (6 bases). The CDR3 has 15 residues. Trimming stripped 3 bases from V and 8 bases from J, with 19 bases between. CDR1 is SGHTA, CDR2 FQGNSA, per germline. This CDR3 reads CASSFTSGTKGGYTF. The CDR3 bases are TGTGCCAGCAGCTTCACATCCGGGACAAAGGGGGGCTACACCTTC.

CDR3 amino acids: CATSSVGIGYGYTF. As DNA, the CDR3 is TGTGCCACCAGCAGTGTCGGGATTGGATACGGCTACACCTTC. J is TRBJ1-2 and V is TRBV15, with D unresolved. Trimming took off 3 bases at V and 8 bases at J, with 16 bases between the two ends. CDR3 length: 14 residues. Per the germline V gene, CDR1 is LNHNV and CDR2 is YYDKDF (reference sequence).

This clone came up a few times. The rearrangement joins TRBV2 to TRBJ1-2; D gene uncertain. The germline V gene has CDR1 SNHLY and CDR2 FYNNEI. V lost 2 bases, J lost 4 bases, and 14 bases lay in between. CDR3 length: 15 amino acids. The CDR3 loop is CASSEKGEVFYGYTF. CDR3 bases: TGTGCCAGCAGTGAAAAGGGAGAGGTCTTCTATGGCTACACCTTC.